Presented here are 10 T cell receptor beta chains from one specimen sequenced in a study of metastatic and nonmetastatic thyroid tumors. TCRdb reanalyzed the PCR reads with MiXCR. The table has some 10,000 clones, approximately 24% seen once; the top ten hold over 7.5%. Thyroid surgery took place with no prior treatment in any patient. Sequencing used tumor tissue. Receptors originate from a female donor with papillary thyroid cancer or a benign thyroid nodule (not recorded which). Some clones in this sample may be carry-over from other donors' samples.

The chain joins TRBV6-1 to TRBJ2-7; a weak D match, TRBD2 (6 bases). Germline V CDR1 and CDR2: MNHNS, SASEGT. The CDR3 is 14 amino acids. V lost 7 bases, J lost 6 bases, and 19 bases lay in between. The CDR3 DNA reads as TGTGCCAGCAACCGGGACTCCTCAAATTCCGAGCAGTACTTC. It encodes CASNRDSSNSEQYF.

This chain uses TRBV12-3 or TRBV12-4 with TRBJ2-6; no clear D gene. With 5 bases removed from V and 4 bases from J, the gap between germline ends came to 9 bases. The CDR3 contains 14 residues. CDR3 nucleotides: TGTGCCAGCAGTGACGCGGCCGGGGCCAACGTCCTGACTTTC. Protein product: CASSDAAGANVLTF.

Ten or more counts support this clone. A read error may be the cause here, since a much bigger clone is one base away. The CDR3 carries no conserved terminal phenylalanine or tryptophan, so it likely arises from a read error. The chain joins TRBV6-1 to TRBJ1-2; D is uncertain. This CDR3 has 11 residues. V was clipped by 5 bases and J by 6 bases, with 7 bases between them. Looked up from germline, CDR1 is MNHNS and CDR2 is SASEGT. This chain's CDR3 is CASSHRDGYTL. DNA of the CDR3: TGTGCCAGCAGTCACCGGGATGGCTACACCCTC.

This clone was seen at least ten times. The chain carries TRBV5-4 and TRBJ1-6, with 7 bases lining up with TRBD1. Germline-derived CDR1 and CDR2 are SGHNT and YYREEE (reference sequence). Trimming cost V 0 bases and J 7 bases; bases outside gene matches: 4. The CDR3 contains 15 residues. CDR3 DNA: TGTGCCAGCAGCTTGGGGACAGGCCCCAATTCACCCCTCCACTTT. This encodes CASSLGTGPNSPLHF.

This clone showed up just a few times. The rearrangement links TRBV6-2 or TRBV6-3 to TRBJ2-7; D is tentatively TRBD1 or TRBD2 (5 bases each). The CDR3 loop spans 14 amino acids. Trimming removed 2 bases at V and 4 bases at J, with 12 bases between. The germline V gene encodes CDR1 MNHEY and CDR2 SVGEGT. CDR3 in DNA: TGTGCCAGCAGTTACAGAGGCAGGGAGTACGAGCAGTACTTC. It specifies CASSYRGREYEQYF.

The CDR3 is CASSLGAPQEQFF. In DNA form, the CDR3 reads TGCGCCAGCAGCTTGGGGGCTCCCCAGGAGCAGTTCTTC. The chain has TRBV5-1 and TRBJ2-1; D not resolved. Trimming stripped 0 bases from V and 10 bases from J, with 11 bases between. In germline, CDR1 is SGHRS, CDR2 YFSETQ. The CDR3 length is 13 residues. Combining the CDR3 with reference TRBV5-1 and TRBJ2-1 gives the whole variable domain KAGVTQTPRYLIKTRGQQVTLSCSPISGHRSVSWYQQTPGQGLQFLFEYFSETQRNKGNFPGRFSGRQFSNSRSEMNVSTLELGDSALYLCASSLGAPQEQFFGPGTRLTVL.

Remarks on this clone: The conserved final phenylalanine or tryptophan is absent from the CDR3, which likely points to a read error. This chain connects TRBV30 to TRBJ2-7; 7 nucleotides agree with TRBD1. The CDR3 has 13 residues. The germline CDR1 and CDR2 sequences are GTSNPN and SVGIG (reference sequence). The J segment lost 3 bases and the V segment lost 4 bases, leaving 6 bases of the junction unmatched. The CDR3 region is CAWTEGQYYEQYL. The CDR3 coding sequence is TGTGCCTGGACCGAGGGACAGTACTACGAGCAGTACCTC.

The chain is built from TRBV19 and TRBJ2-2; no firm D call. Germline CDR1 reads LNHDA; CDR2 reads SQIVND (reference sequence). V was clipped by 2 bases and J by 2 bases, with 12 bases between them. CDR3 length: 16 amino acids. CDR3 in amino acids: CASSIIRGPNTGELFF. CDR3 coding DNA: TGTGCCAGTAGTATAATTCGCGGCCCAAACACCGGGGAGCTGTTTTTT.

This clone is categorized as medium-sized. This rearrangement joins TRBV6-1 to TRBJ2-2; possible D gene TRBD2, 5 bases. The V gene's germline CDR1 is MNHNS and CDR2 SASEGT. The CDR3 runs to 14 residues. V was trimmed by 7 bases and J by 0 bases, leaving 9 bases between them. The CDR3 loop is CASKRVTNTGELFF. CDR3 bases: TGTGCCAGCAAGAGGGTTACGAACACCGGGGAGCTGTTTTTT.

The rearrangement uses TRBV5-1 and TRBJ2-2, with 8 bases that match TRBD2. The CDR3 runs to 15 residues. Germline V CDR1 and CDR2: SGHRS, YFSETQ. The ends lost 6 bases at V and 4 bases at J; junction bases unmatched: 8. The CDR3 sequence: CASNRAGDLTGELFF. CDR3 sequence (DNA): TGCGCCAGCAATCGAGCGGGAGATCTCACCGGGGAGCTGTTTTTT.